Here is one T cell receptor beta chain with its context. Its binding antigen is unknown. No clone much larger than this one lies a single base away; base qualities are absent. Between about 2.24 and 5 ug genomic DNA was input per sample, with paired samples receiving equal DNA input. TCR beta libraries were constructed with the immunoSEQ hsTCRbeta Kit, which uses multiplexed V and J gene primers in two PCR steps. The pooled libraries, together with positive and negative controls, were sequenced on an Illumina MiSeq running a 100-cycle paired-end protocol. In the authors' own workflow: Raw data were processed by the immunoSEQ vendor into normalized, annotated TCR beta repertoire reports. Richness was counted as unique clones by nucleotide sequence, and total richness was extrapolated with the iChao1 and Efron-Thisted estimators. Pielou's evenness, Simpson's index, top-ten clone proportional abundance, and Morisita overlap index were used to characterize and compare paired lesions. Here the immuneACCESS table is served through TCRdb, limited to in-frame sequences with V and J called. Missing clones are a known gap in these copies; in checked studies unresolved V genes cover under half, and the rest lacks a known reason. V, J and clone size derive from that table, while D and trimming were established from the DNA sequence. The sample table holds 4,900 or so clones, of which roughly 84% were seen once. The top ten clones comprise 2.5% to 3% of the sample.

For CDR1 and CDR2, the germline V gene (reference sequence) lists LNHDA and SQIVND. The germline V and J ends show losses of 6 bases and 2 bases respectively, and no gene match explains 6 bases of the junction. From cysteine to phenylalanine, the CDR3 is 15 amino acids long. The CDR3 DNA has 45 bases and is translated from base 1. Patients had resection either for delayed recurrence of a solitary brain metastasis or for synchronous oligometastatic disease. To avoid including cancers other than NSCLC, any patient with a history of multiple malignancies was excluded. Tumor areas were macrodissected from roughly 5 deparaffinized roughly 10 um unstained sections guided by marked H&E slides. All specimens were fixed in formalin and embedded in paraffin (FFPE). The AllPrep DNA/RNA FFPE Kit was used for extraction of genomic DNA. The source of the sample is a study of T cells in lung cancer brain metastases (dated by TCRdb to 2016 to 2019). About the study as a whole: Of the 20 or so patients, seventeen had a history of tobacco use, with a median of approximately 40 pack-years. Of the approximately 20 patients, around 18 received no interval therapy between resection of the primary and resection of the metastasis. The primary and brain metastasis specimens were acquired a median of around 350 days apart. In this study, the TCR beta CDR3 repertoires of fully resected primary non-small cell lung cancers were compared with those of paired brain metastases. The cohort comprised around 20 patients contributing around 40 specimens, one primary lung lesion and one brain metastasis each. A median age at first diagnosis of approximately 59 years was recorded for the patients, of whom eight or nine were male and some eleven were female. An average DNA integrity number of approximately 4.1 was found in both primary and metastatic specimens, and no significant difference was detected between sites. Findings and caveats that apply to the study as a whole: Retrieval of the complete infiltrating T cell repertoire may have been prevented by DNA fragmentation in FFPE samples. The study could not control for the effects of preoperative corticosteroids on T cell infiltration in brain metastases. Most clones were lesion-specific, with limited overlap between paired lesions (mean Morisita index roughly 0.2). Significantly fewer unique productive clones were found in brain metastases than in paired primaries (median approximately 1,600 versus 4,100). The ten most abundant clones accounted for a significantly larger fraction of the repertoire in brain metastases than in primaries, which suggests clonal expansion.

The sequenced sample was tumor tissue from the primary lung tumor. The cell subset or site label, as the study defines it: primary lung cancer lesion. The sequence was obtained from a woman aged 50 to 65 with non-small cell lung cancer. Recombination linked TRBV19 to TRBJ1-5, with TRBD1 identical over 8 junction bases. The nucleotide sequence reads TGTGCCAGTAGAGAGGACAGGGCGGGCAATCAGCCCCAGCATTTT. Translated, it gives CASREDRAGNQPQHF.